The clone carrying this T cell receptor beta chain was recorded a few times. Its antigen is currently unknown. Expressed TCRB transcripts were sequenced after all isolated RNA was converted to cDNA. Assay: immunoSEQ multiplex PCR; the TCRdb copy retains only in-frame clones and omits some. The profile shows some 900,000 clones, under 20% of them singletons. The sample is drawn from a study of beta chain features in type 1 diabetes. Notes on the study in general: The VDJ junctions of type 1 diabetes patients carried fewer insertions and more deletions. Among all four CD4+ subsets, Type 1 diabetes patients had TCRB CDR3s that were moderately but significantly shorter.

The germline V and J ends were trimmed by 7 bases and 2 bases, with 9 bases remaining between them. The germline CDR1 and CDR2 sequences are MNHEY and SVGAGI. The CDR3 totals 14 residues. Purities in excess of 95% were seen in all sorted populations. The chain uses TRBV6-5 and TRBJ2-6; possible D gene TRBD1, 6 bases. What was sequenced was naive CD4+ T cells from blood. This clonotype originated in a woman younger than 35 in good health. In DNA form, the CDR3 reads TGTGCCAGCACCTGGGACACTGGGGCCAACGTCCTGACTTTC. Encoded protein: CASTWDTGANVLTF.